This entry is about one TCR beta chain. What this receptor recognizes is not known. The record has no base qualities; no much larger clone is one base away. Libraries were made using the immunoSEQ multiplex PCR assay. Held by TCRdb, this immuneACCESS table contains in-frame sequences only and omits some clones. Under half of the omission traces to an unresolved V gene where checked; the cause of the rest is unknown. This sample gives fewer than 90,000 clones in total; over 75% of them show up just once. Approximately 0.41% of the sample goes to the ten largest clones. This sample was included in a study of technical replicates of blood from several donors (dated 2017 in TCRdb). The CDR3 goes from the cysteine to the phenylalanine over 12 residues. Only CDR3 DNA remains: 36 bases, in frame from the first base. Trimming takes 4 bases from V and 1 base from J, and the germline ends sit 7 bases apart. Looking up the germline V gene (reference sequence) yields CDR1 GTSNPN and CDR2 SVGIG.

The V and J genes are TRBV30 and TRBJ1-2; no D gene can be assigned with confidence. The sequenced sample consisted of T cells isolated from PBMCs. The sequence was obtained from a human donor in good health. The CDR3 region: CAWTGNNYGYTF. The DNA is as follows: TGTGCCTGGACGGGAAATAACTATGGCTACACCTTC.